This T cell receptor (beta chain) derives from a study of T-cell memory formation after mild COVID-19. Study-wide results and limits: Clonal second-wave expansions that peaked on day 37 had unconfirmed SARS-CoV-2 specificity. Some clones that responded turned up in pre-infection memory, which suggests that cross-reactive memory joined in.

The V end lost 7 bases, the J end lost 7 bases, and 14 bases lay between the germline ends. The CDR3 loop spans 14 amino acids. TCRdb called the 5' RACE reads again in MiXCR, with one record for every CDR3 protein. Seen here are 35,000 to 50,000 distinct CDR3 sequences, approximately 7% observed once, and the top ten hold about 0.8%. This clonotype appeared many times. Antigen: not known. Specimen: PBMCs or a T cell subset sorted from them (not recorded which). The source of this sequence is an adult who had mild COVID-19 (a few samples of this study predate the infection). Cell type and time point are not known. The chain employs TRBV12-3 or TRBV12-4 and TRBJ1-6; a weak D match, TRBD1 (5 bases). The CDR3 DNA reads TGTGCCAGCAACCCGGGGGATCGGAATTCACCCCTCCACTTT. It yields the protein CASNPGDRNSPLHF.